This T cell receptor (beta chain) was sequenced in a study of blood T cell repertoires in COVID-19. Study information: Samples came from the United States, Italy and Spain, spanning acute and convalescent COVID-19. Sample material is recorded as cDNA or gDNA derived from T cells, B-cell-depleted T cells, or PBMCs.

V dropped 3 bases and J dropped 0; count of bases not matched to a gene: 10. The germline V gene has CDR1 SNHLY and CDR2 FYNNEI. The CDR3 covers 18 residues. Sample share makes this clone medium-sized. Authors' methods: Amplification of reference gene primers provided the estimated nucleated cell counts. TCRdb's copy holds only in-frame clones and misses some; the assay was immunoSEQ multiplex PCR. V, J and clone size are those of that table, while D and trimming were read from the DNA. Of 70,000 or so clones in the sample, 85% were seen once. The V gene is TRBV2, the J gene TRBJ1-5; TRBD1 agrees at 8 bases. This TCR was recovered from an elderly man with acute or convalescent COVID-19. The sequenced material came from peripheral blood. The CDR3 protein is CASSDAGGILNSNQPQHF. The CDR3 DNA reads TGTGCCAGCAGTGACGCAGGGGGCATCCTTAATAGCAATCAGCCCCAGCATTTT. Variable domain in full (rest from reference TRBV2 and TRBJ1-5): EPEVTQTPSHQVTQMGQEVILRCVPISNHLYFYWYRQILGQKVEFLVSFYNNEISEKSEIFDDQFSVERPDGSNFTLKIRSTKLEDSAMYFCASSDAGGILNSNQPQHFGDGTRLSIL.